This T cell receptor beta chain emerged from a study of T cells after yellow fever vaccination. TCRdb redid the calling of the 5' RACE reads with MiXCR, one entry per CDR3 protein. Counted here are approximately 330,000 distinct CDR3 sequences, approximately 4% occurring once; the ten biggest clones make up around 23%. This clonotype was observed a few times. The V and J ends lost 6 bases and 1 base respectively, with 16 bases between them. The CDR3 runs to 17 residues. Germline V gene sequence: CDR1 MNHNS, CDR2 SASEGT. The chain recombines TRBV6-1 with TRBJ2-6; possible D gene TRBD1, 5 bases. The TCR originated in a man between 18 and 29 years old who received the YFV17D yellow fever vaccine. The source material was PBMCs, sampled 5 days after the yellow fever booster vaccination. The CDR3: CASRLRVTGSGANVLTF. CDR3 DNA sequence: TGTGCCAGCAGACTCAGGGTTACCGGGTCTGGGGCCAACGTCCTGACTTTC.